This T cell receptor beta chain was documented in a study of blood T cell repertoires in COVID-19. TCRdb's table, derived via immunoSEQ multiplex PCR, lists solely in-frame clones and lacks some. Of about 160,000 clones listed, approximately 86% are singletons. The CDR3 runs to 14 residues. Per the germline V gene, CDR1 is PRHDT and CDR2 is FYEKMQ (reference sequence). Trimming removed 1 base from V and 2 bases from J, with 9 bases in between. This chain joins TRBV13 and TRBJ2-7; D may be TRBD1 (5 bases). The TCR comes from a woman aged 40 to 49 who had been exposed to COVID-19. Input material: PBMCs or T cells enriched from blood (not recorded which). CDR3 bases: TGTGCCAGCAGCTTAGCTGACAGTACCTACGAGCAGTACTTC. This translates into CASSLADSTYEQYF. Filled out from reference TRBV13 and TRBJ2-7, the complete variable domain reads AAGVIQSPRHLIKEKRETATLKCYPIPRHDTVYWYQQGPGQDPQFLISFYEKMQSDKGSIPDRFSAQQFSDYHSELNMSSLELGDSALYFCASSLADSTYEQYFGPGTRLTVT.